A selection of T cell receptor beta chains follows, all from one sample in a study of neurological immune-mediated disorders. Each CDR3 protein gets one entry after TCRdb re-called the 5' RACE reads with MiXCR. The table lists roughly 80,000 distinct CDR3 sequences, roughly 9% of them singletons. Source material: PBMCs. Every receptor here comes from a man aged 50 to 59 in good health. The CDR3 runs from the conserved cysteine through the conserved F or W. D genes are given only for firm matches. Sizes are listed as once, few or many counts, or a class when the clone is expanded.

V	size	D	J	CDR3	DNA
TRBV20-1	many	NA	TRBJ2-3	CSAYERDTDTQYF	TGCAGTGCTTATGAGCGCGACACAGATACGCAGTATTTT
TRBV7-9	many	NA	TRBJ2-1	CASSLFGGSRGQFF	TGTGCCAGCAGCTTGTTCGGCGGTTCCCGGGGGCAGTTCTTC
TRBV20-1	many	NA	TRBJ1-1	CSASLQAGSEAFF	TGCAGTGCTAGTCTGCAGGCGGGCTCTGAAGCTTTCTTT
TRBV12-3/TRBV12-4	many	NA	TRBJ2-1	CASTLGGRLPYNEQFF	TGTGCCAGCACCCTAGGGGGGCGGCTACCCTACAATGAGCAGTTCTTC
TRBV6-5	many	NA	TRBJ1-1	CASSYGGSEAFF	TGTGCCAGCAGTTACGGCGGGAGTGAAGCTTTCTTT
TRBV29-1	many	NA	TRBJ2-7	CSVRWESYEQYF	TGCAGCGTTCGTTGGGAGTCCTACGAGCAGTACTTC
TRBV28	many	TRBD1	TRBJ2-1	CASRIGQGFYEQFF	TGTGCCAGCAGAATTGGACAGGGTTTTTATGAGCAGTTCTTC
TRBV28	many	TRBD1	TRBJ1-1	CASSFRRTGGGGPEAFF	TGTGCCAGCAGTTTCCGCCGGACAGGGGGAGGGGGTCCTGAAGCTTTCTTT
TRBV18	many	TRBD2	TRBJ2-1	CASSPREGASGSYNEQFF	TGTGCCAGCTCACCCCGAGAAGGGGCTAGCGGGAGTTACAATGAGCAGTTCTTC
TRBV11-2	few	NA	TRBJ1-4	CASSLLGSSNEKLFF	TGTGCCAGCAGCTTATTGGGCAGTTCTAATGAAAAACTGTTTTTT